There are many counts of the clone carrying this TCR beta chain. Its antigen is not known. The sample belongs to a study of T cells in Graves' hyperthyroidism and ophthalmopathy. Across the study: Peripheral blood was drawn at first diagnosis, prior to all treatment.

Germline V gene data show CDR1 as LGHDT and CDR2 as YNNKEL (reference sequence). V dropped 3 bases and J dropped 1 base, with 7 bases sitting between them. The CDR3 is made up of 14 amino acids. Whole-study results and caveats: Ophthalmopathy stood apart from stable hyperthyroidism in a 13 V-J model.

From RNA transcripts, TCR beta CDR3 regions were amplified. Carried out on the TCR CDR3, a first-round RT-PCR used the HTBI primer set. TCRdb redid the calling of the multiplex PCR reads with MiXCR, one entry per CDR3 protein. This table holds approximately 380,000 distinct CDR3 sequences, around an eighth found once. Sequencing was carried out using blood. The receptor's source is a man in his fifties or sixties with Graves' ophthalmopathy. This chain joins TRBV3-1 and TRBJ1-5, with D uncertain. The CDR3 loop is CASSHSRSNQPQHF. The CDR3 DNA sequence: TGTGCCAGCAGCCACAGTCGGAGCAATCAGCCCCAGCATTTT.